The 13 T cell receptor beta chains below were found in one sample sequenced in a study of T-cell memory formation after mild COVID-19. Each CDR3 protein gets one entry after TCRdb re-called the 5' RACE reads with MiXCR. Among about 88,000 distinct CDR3 sequences listed, 20% to 30% were seen once. The sequencing sample was made of PBMCs or a T cell subset sorted from them (not recorded which). The receptors were sampled from a man younger than 30 who had mild COVID-19 (a few samples of this study predate the infection). Cell type and time point are not known.

V is TRBV12-3 or TRBV12-4 and J is TRBJ2-5, with 7 positions matching TRBD2. Trimming cost V 6 bases and J 1 base; bases outside gene matches: 5. The CDR3 spans 14 residues. Here the CDR3 DNA reads TGTGCCAGCAGACTCGCTAGCGGCCAAGAGACCCAGTACTTC. Its translation: CASRLASGQETQYF.

The sample holds a few counts of this clonotype. V and J are TRBV29-1 and TRBJ2-1; TRBD1 matches 7 bases. The V and J ends lost 6 bases and 5 bases, in that order; junction bases with no gene match: 4. In germline, CDR1 is SQVTM, CDR2 ANQGSEA. The CDR3 consists of 12 residues. The CDR3 nucleotides are TGCAGCGTCGGGGACAGCCACAATGAGCAGTTCTTC. Translation gives CSVGDSHNEQFF.

The chain recombines TRBV4-1 with TRBJ1-1, with a tentative D call TRBD1 (6 bases). CDR3 length: 15 amino acids. CDR1 is MGHRA and CDR2 is YSYEKL in the germline V gene. The V end lost 2 bases, the J end lost 0 bases, and 10 bases lay between the germline ends. This CDR3 reads CASSQPGAVNTEAFF. As DNA, the CDR3 is TGCGCCAGCAGCCAACCAGGGGCGGTGAACACTGAAGCTTTCTTT.

The chain has TRBV6-5 and TRBJ1-6; no definite D call. V was clipped by 3 bases and J by 0 bases, with 9 bases between them. Germline assignment: CDR1 MNHEY and CDR2 SVGAGI. The CDR3 consists of 16 residues. The CDR3 DNA is TGTGCCAGCAGTTATTCGATGACCTCCTATAATTCACCCCTCCACTTT. Translated: CASSYSMTSYNSPLHF.

The rearrangement uses TRBV19 and TRBJ2-7; 10 bases agree with TRBD1. Per the germline V gene, CDR1 is LNHDA and CDR2 is SQIVND (reference sequence). The CDR3 consists of 15 residues. Trimming cost V 4 bases and J 3 bases; bases outside gene matches: 6. The CDR3 protein is CASSRGQGGIYEQYF. The DNA for the CDR3 is TGTGCCAGTAGTAGAGGACAGGGGGGGATCTACGAGCAGTACTTC.

CDR3 DNA sequence: TGTGCCAGCAGCCAAGTGGGGAGGGGGCGCTTCACAGATACGCAGTATTTT. Its protein product is CASSQVGRGRFTDTQYF. This sequence joins TRBV3-1 and TRBJ2-3; tentatively, D is TRBD1 or TRBD2 (7 bases each). Germline V lookup: CDR1 LGHDT, CDR2 YNNKEL (reference sequence). The germline V and J ends were trimmed by 1 base and 2 bases, with 16 bases remaining between them. There are 17 residues in the CDR3.

The V call is TRBV18, the J call TRBJ1-3, with D possibly matching TRBD1 (5 bases). Trimming shortened V by 3 bases and J by 0 bases, and 15 bases separated the two germline ends. CDR3 size: 17 residues. Germline assignment: CDR1 KGHSH and CDR2 LQKENI. The CDR3 DNA reads as TGTGCCAGCTCACCCGACCTCGACAGTTACTCTGGAAACACCATATATTTT. Protein product: CASSPDLDSYSGNTIYF.

This clonotype was counted between two and nine times. The J gene is TRBJ2-3, the V gene TRBV7-2; weak D call: TRBD2 (5 bases). This CDR3 is built from 16 residues. V lost 2 bases, J lost 4 bases, and 16 bases lay in between. Germline lookup yields CDR1 SGHTA and CDR2 FQGNSA. CDR3 loop: CASSLFLSEQADTQYF. In nucleotides, the CDR3 is TGTGCCAGCAGCTTATTCCTTAGCGAGCAGGCAGATACGCAGTATTTT.

The gene calls are TRBV7-9 and TRBJ2-5, with 7 positions matching TRBD1. Germline trimming cut 0 bases from V and 2 bases from J; bases unmatched to any gene: 0. The germline gives CDR1 SEHNR, CDR2 FQNEAQ (reference sequence). The CDR3 covers 14 residues. The CDR3 sequence: CASSLAGQQETQYF. The CDR3 DNA reads as TGTGCCAGCAGCTTAGCGGGACAGCAAGAGACCCAGTACTTC.

The chain joins TRBV19 to TRBJ2-5; 10 nucleotides line up with TRBD1. The trim removed 7 bases at V and 5 bases at J, leaving 4 bases unmatched. CDR3 length equals 13 residues. Germline CDR1 and CDR2: LNHDA and SQIVND (reference sequence). In DNA form, the CDR3 reads TGTGCCAGTACCGACAGGGGGCTCGAGACCCAGTACTTC. It codes for CASTDRGLETQYF. The variable domain in full, with the rest retrieved from reference TRBV19 and TRBJ2-5, is DGGITQSPKYLFRKEGQNVTLSCEQNLNHDAMYWYRQDPGQGLRLIYYSQIVNDFQKGDIAEGYSVSREKKESFPLTVTSAQKNPTAFYLCASTDRGLETQYFGPGTRLLVL.

In this sample, this clonotype turned up a few times. This chain connects TRBV20-1 to TRBJ1-1; 8 positions match TRBD1. Looked up from germline, CDR1 is DFQATT and CDR2 is SNEGSKA (reference sequence). CDR3 length: 10 residues. J gave up 9 bases and V 6 bases, and 3 bases lay outside the gene matches. CDR3 coding DNA: TGCAGTGCAAGGGACAGGAAAGCTTTCTTT. This codes for CSARDRKAFF.

This chain joins TRBV6-5 and TRBJ1-6; D unresolved. The V end lost 2 bases, the J end lost 2 bases, and 4 bases lay between the germline ends. The germline gives CDR1 MNHEY, CDR2 SVGAGI. The CDR3 covers 14 residues. The CDR3 DNA reads as TGTGCCAGCAGTTACCGGGCCTATAATTCACCCCTCCACTTT. Its protein product is CASSYRAYNSPLHF.

Ten or more counts support this clonotype. The genes are TRBV12-3 or TRBV12-4 and TRBJ2-3; possible D gene TRBD2, 7 bases. The V end lost 1 base, the J end lost 11 bases, and 19 bases lay between the germline ends. This CDR3 spans 15 amino acids. CDR3 region: CASSLGGGDHLGQYF. The DNA for the CDR3 is TGTGCCAGCAGTTTAGGGGGGGGCGACCACCTCGGGCAGTATTTT.